Below, 29 T cell receptor beta chains from the same sample are listed, as sequenced in a study of T cell responses to AZD1222 COVID-19 vaccine. Measured with immunoSEQ multiplex PCR; TCRdb has only the in-frame clones, and not every one. Of some 200,000 clones in the sample, around 90% are singletons; the top ten hold 3.5% to 4%. This specimen consisted of peripheral blood, obtained 28 days after the second dose of the MenACWY control vaccine. The receptors were gathered from an adult who received the MenACWY meningococcal vaccine as a control.

The rearrangement joins TRBV20-1 to TRBJ1-1; no definite D call. Trimming stripped 0 bases from V and 8 bases from J, with 1 base between. The CDR3 length is 9 residues. Germline CDR1 is DFQATT and CDR2 is SNEGSKA (reference sequence). CDR3 amino acids: CSARDEAFF. CDR3 coding DNA: TGCAGTGCTAGAGACGAAGCTTTCTTT.

The V call is TRBV19, the J call TRBJ1-1, with D possibly being TRBD1 (6 bases). The V end lost 1 base, the J end lost 4 bases, and 13 bases lay between the germline ends. Germline-derived CDR1 and CDR2 are LNHDA and SQIVND (reference sequence). This CDR3 has 15 residues. Here the CDR3 reads CASSIVAGAGTEAFF. DNA of the CDR3: TGTGCCAGTAGTATAGTGGCAGGGGCAGGCACTGAAGCTTTCTTT.

This sequence joins TRBV19 and TRBJ1-4; 9 nucleotides agree with TRBD1. The ends lost 10 bases at V and 4 bases at J; junction bases unmatched: 16. This CDR3 comprises 17 residues. From germline, CDR1 is LNHDA and CDR2 SQIVND (reference sequence). The CDR3 reads CATNNRGRGSLNEKLFF. DNA of the CDR3: TGTGCCACCAATAACAGGGGGCGGGGGTCACTTAATGAAAAACTGTTTTTT.

The J gene is TRBJ1-2, the V gene TRBV19, with a possible D match to TRBD1 (6 bases). V gave up 5 bases and J gave up 4 bases, with 17 bases separating them. The germline CDR1 and CDR2 sequences are LNHDA and SQIVND (reference sequence). The CDR3 sequence is 15 residues long. The CDR3 bases are TGTGCCAGTAGTTTAGGGGGGAACGTGGTCTATGGCTACACCTTC. Its translation is CASSLGGNVVYGYTF.

This chain uses TRBV5-6 with TRBJ2-7; D might be TRBD1 (5 bases). The CDR3 is 15 amino acids. V was trimmed by 1 base and J by 3 bases, leaving 14 bases between them. Germline assignment: CDR1 SGHDT and CDR2 YYEEEE. The CDR3 coding sequence is TGTGCCAGCAGCTTGCAGGGCGTGAGCCTCTACGAGCAGTACTTC. It yields the protein CASSLQGVSLYEQYF.

The chain employs TRBV5-1 and TRBJ2-2; 7 bases map to TRBD1. CDR3 length: 15 residues. The germline gives CDR1 SGHRS, CDR2 YFSETQ. J lost 5 bases, V lost 0 bases, and 4 bases had no gene match. The CDR3 coding sequence is TGCGCCAGCAGCTTGGTTCTGACAGGGACCGGGGAGCTGTTTTTT. Its protein product is CASSLVLTGTGELFF.

CDR3 amino acids: CASSPQLAGGPSSYNEQFF. DNA for the CDR3: TGTGCCAGCAGCCCCCAGCTAGCGGGAGGGCCGAGCTCCTACAATGAGCAGTTCTTC. This chain links TRBV7-9 with TRBJ2-1; TRBD2 matches 12 bases. The germline V gene encodes CDR1 SEHNR and CDR2 FQNEAQ (reference sequence). The CDR3 totals 19 residues. Losses at the gene ends were 5 bases for V and 0 bases for J; bases not matched to a gene: 11.

The chain employs TRBV11-2 and TRBJ2-3, with D tentatively TRBD1 (6 bases). V was shortened by 5 bases and J by 13 bases, with 22 bases between the two germline ends. Germline V gene data show CDR1 as SGHAT and CDR2 as FQNNGV. This CDR3 has 14 residues. CDR3 coding DNA: TGTGCCAGCAGCCGAGGGGGACGAGGGACCGAGGAGTATTTT. It translates to CASSRGGRGTEEYF.

The chain employs TRBV24-1 and TRBJ1-4; D might be TRBD1 (5 bases). Germline CDR1 is KGHDR and CDR2 is SFDVKD. Trimming shortened V by 5 bases and J by 2 bases, and 5 bases separated the two germline ends. The CDR3 extends over 13 amino acids. CDR3 sequence: CATSGGTNEKLFF. Written as DNA, the CDR3 is TGTGCCACCAGTGGGGGGACTAATGAAAAACTGTTTTTT.

The chain uses TRBV30 and TRBJ2-7, with a possible D match to TRBD2 (5 bases). Trimming stripped 1 base from V and 5 bases from J, with 12 bases between. Germline CDR1 reads GTSNPN; CDR2 reads SVGIG (reference sequence). CDR3 length equals 13 residues. The chain's CDR3 is CAWSAGRLDEQYF. For the CDR3, the DNA is TGTGCCTGGAGTGCGGGAAGGTTGGACGAGCAGTACTTC.

Written as DNA, the CDR3 is TGTGCCAGCAGCTTTGGGAGGGAGGAGCAGTTCTTC. This gives the protein CASSFGREEQFF. The chain employs TRBV13 and TRBJ2-1, with TRBD2 matching over 7 bases. Germline assignment: CDR1 PRHDT and CDR2 FYEKMQ (reference sequence). With V trimmed by 3 bases and J by 10 bases, 3 bases remained unmatched. This CDR3 is 12 amino acids long. The full variable domain, its missing parts supplied by reference TRBV13 and TRBJ2-1, is AAGVIQSPRHLIKEKRETATLKCYPIPRHDTVYWYQQGPGQDPQFLISFYEKMQSDKGSIPDRFSAQQFSDYHSELNMSSLELGDSALYFCASSFGREEQFFGPGTRLTVL.

V and J are TRBV19 and TRBJ1-1; the match to TRBD1 covers 10 bases. Losses at the gene ends were 3 bases for V and 4 bases for J; bases not matched to a gene: 5. Per germline, CDR1 LNHDA and CDR2 SQIVND (reference sequence). This CDR3 is 15 amino acids long. Here the CDR3 reads CASSISGTGVTEAFF. CDR3 DNA sequence: TGTGCCAGTAGTATCAGCGGGACAGGGGTCACTGAAGCTTTCTTT. Based on the CDR3 plus reference TRBV19 and TRBJ1-1, the full variable domain is DGGITQSPKYLFRKEGQNVTLSCEQNLNHDAMYWYRQDPGQGLRLIYYSQIVNDFQKGDIAEGYSVSREKKESFPLTVTSAQKNPTAFYLCASSISGTGVTEAFFGQGTRLTVV.

The chain couples TRBV15 to TRBJ2-4, with 7 bases fitting TRBD2. V shed 0 bases and J 3 bases; nucleotides not matched to a gene: 8. Per germline, CDR1 LNHNV and CDR2 YYDKDF (reference sequence). The CDR3 consists of 17 residues. The CDR3 region has the DNA TGTGCCACCAGCAGAGATCCCCCCCGGGACTACAAAAACATTCAGTACTTC. It is translated as CATSRDPPRDYKNIQYF.

V gene TRBV3-1 (or the pseudogene TRBV3-2) combines with J gene TRBJ1-2; no definite D call. The CDR3 loop spans 14 amino acids. Germline loops: CDR1 LGHDT, CDR2 YNNKEL (reference sequence). V was trimmed by 4 bases and J by 2 bases, leaving 11 bases between them. CDR3 loop: CASSPGRLNYGYTF. The DNA of the CDR3 is TGTGCCAGCAGCCCCGGGCGGCTCAACTATGGCTACACCTTC.

The chain has TRBV5-1 and TRBJ2-7; D call uncertain. The V and J ends lost 4 bases and 2 bases respectively, with 10 bases between them. The V gene's germline CDR1 is SGHRS and CDR2 YFSETQ. The CDR3 is 13 amino acids. This chain's CDR3 is CASSGVRAYEQYF. The CDR3, as DNA: TGCGCCAGCAGCGGAGTCCGCGCCTACGAGCAGTACTTC. Together with reference TRBV5-1 and TRBJ2-7, the CDR3 gives the full variable domain: KAGVTQTPRYLIKTRGQQVTLSCSPISGHRSVSWYQQTPGQGLQFLFEYFSETQRNKGNFPGRFSGRQFSNSRSEMNVSTLELGDSALYLCASSGVRAYEQYFGPGTRLTVT.

The gene calls are TRBV7-9 and TRBJ1-1, with D tentatively TRBD1 (6 bases). V gave up 4 bases and J gave up 3 bases, with 9 bases separating them. From germline, CDR1 is SEHNR and CDR2 FQNEAQ (reference sequence). The CDR3 consists of 13 residues. The CDR3 is CASSSTGYTEAFF. The CDR3 DNA is TGTGCCAGCAGCTCGACAGGTTACACTGAAGCTTTCTTT.

The chain has TRBV6-4 and TRBJ1-1; 8 bases fit TRBD1. The germline V gene encodes CDR1 MRHNA and CDR2 SNTAGT. This CDR3 comprises 16 residues. V was clipped by 6 bases and J by 1 base; unmatched bases: 10. In nucleotides, the CDR3 is TGTGCCAGCAGGGGGACAGGCTTAAGGTCGAACACTGAAGCTTTCTTT. Translated, it gives CASRGTGLRSNTEAFF.

The chain is built from TRBV30 and TRBJ2-2; 7 bases are shared with TRBD1. After removal of 2 bases from V and 2 bases from J, the junction contained 2 bases not matched to a gene. This CDR3 is built from 14 residues. CDR1 is GTSNPN and CDR2 is SVGIG in the germline V gene (reference sequence). The CDR3 spells CAWSRGGNTGELFF. The CDR3, as DNA: TGTGCCTGGAGTAGAGGGGGCAACACCGGGGAGCTGTTTTTT.

The rearrangement links TRBV7-9 to TRBJ2-5, with D unresolved. This CDR3 spans 14 amino acids. The germline V and J ends were trimmed by 1 base and 0 bases, with 6 bases remaining between them. CDR1 and CDR2 (germline): SEHNR, FQNEAQ (reference sequence). The CDR3 is CASSLGQHQETQYF. CDR3 coding DNA: TGTGCCAGCAGCTTAGGGCAGCACCAAGAGACCCAGTACTTC. Using reference TRBV7-9 and TRBJ2-5 for the parts outside the CDR3, the full variable domain is DTGVSQNPRHKITKRGQNVTFRCDPISEHNRLYWYRQTLGQGPEFLTYFQNEAQLEKSRLLSDRFSAERPKGSFSTLEIQRTEQGDSAMYLCASSLGQHQETQYFGPGTRLLVL.

This clone was seen a few times. This same CDR3 is encoded by further DNA sequences in the sample. The gene calls are TRBV12-3 or TRBV12-4 and TRBJ1-2, with D possibly matching TRBD1 (5 bases). This CDR3 spans 12 amino acids. Trimming pared 2 bases from V and 8 bases from J, leaving 9 bases between. CDR3 protein: CASSLSGAGYTF. DNA for the CDR3: TGTGCCAGCAGTTTAAGCGGGGCCGGCTACACCTTC.

In nucleotides, the CDR3 is TGTGCCAGCACTAGTGGGACTAGCGGGCCCTTTGGTGGGGAGCAGTTCTTC. Translation: CASTSGTSGPFGGEQFF. The gene calls are TRBV5-8 and TRBJ2-1; 12 nucleotides line up with TRBD2. The CDR3 runs 17 residues. The trim removed 6 bases at V and 10 bases at J, leaving 17 bases unmatched. Germline V gene sequence: CDR1 SGHTS, CDR2 YDEGEE.

The chain uses TRBV6-6 and TRBJ2-1; 7 bases match TRBD2. This CDR3 contains 18 residues. Losses at the gene ends were 5 bases for V and 0 bases for J; bases not matched to a gene: 13. The germline CDR1 and CDR2 sequences are MNHNY and SVGAGI (reference sequence). The DNA of the CDR3 is TGTGCCAGCAGTCTGGGGGGGTTCAAATCGAGCTCCTACAATGAGCAGTTCTTC. It encodes CASSLGGFKSSSYNEQFF.

The chain links TRBV5-1 to TRBJ2-1; D tentatively fits TRBD1 or TRBD2 (5 bases each). The CDR3 totals 14 residues. Germline CDR1 and CDR2: SGHRS and YFSETQ. V gave up 0 bases and J gave up 9 bases, with 13 bases separating them. CDR3 protein: CASSLALEGIEQFF. In DNA form, the CDR3 reads TGCGCCAGCAGCTTGGCCTTAGAGGGGATTGAGCAGTTCTTC.

This chain joins TRBV11-2 and TRBJ2-1; 10 bases match TRBD2. The J segment lost 4 bases and the V segment lost 4 bases, leaving 1 base of the junction unmatched. Looked up from germline, CDR1 is SGHAT and CDR2 is FQNNGV. This CDR3 region has 14 residues. The CDR3, as DNA: TGTGCCAGCAGCTCTAGCGGGAGTTACAATGAGCAGTTCTTC. The encoded protein is CASSSSGSYNEQFF. Filled out from reference TRBV11-2 and TRBJ2-1, the complete variable domain reads EAGVAQSPRYKIIEKRQSVAFWCNPISGHATLYWYQQILGQGPKLLIQFQNNGVVDDSQLPKDRFSAERLKGVDSTLKIQPAKLEDSAVYLCASSSSGSYNEQFFGPGTRLTVL.

This clone has a handful of counts. This chain joins TRBV30 and TRBJ1-1, with D possibly TRBD1 on 5 matching bases. The germline V gene encodes CDR1 GTSNPN and CDR2 SVGIG (reference sequence). The CDR3 covers 15 residues. V shed 2 bases and J shed 0 bases, with 13 bases lying between them. The chain's CDR3 is CAWSNWGGLNTEAFF. In DNA, the CDR3 is TGTGCCTGGAGTAACTGGGGGGGATTGAACACTGAAGCTTTCTTT. Variable domain in full (rest from reference TRBV30 and TRBJ1-1): SQTIHQWPATLVQPVGSPLSLECTVEGTSNPNLYWYRQAAGRGLQLLFYSVGIGQISSEVPQNLSASRPQDRQFILSSKKLLLSDSGFYLCAWSNWGGLNTEAFFGQGTRLTVV.

This chain links TRBV19 with TRBJ2-1, with no clear D. This CDR3 has 13 residues. Germline CDR1 is LNHDA and CDR2 is SQIVND (reference sequence). V dropped 1 base and J dropped 4 bases, with 5 bases sitting between them. CDR3 residues: CASSIGPYNEQFF. DNA for the CDR3: TGTGCCAGTAGTATAGGGCCATACAATGAGCAGTTCTTC.

The V gene is TRBV6-1, the J gene TRBJ1-6; D is undetermined. This CDR3 contains 13 residues. Germline CDR1 MNHNS, CDR2 SASEGT. Trimming took off 3 bases at V and 9 bases at J, with 9 bases between the two ends. CDR3 protein: CASSDLFGSPLHF. In DNA form, the CDR3 reads TGTGCCAGCAGTGATCTGTTTGGTTCACCCCTCCACTTT.

This chain uses TRBV10-1 with TRBJ2-3, with 8 bases identical to TRBD2. V was pared by 0 bases and J by 4 bases, with 3 bases of the junction left unmatched. This CDR3 has 15 amino acids. Germline CDR1 WNHNN, CDR2 SYGVQD (reference sequence). This CDR3 is CASSESTAGADTQYF. CDR3 DNA: TGCGCCAGCAGTGAGTCCACAGCGGGAGCAGATACGCAGTATTTT.

V gene TRBV4-1 combines with J gene TRBJ2-1; perhaps TRBD2 as D (5 bases). CDR3 length: 14 residues. Per the germline V gene, CDR1 is MGHRA and CDR2 is YSYEKL. Trimming stripped 0 bases from V and 10 bases from J, with 13 bases between. The CDR3 nucleotides read TGCGCCAGCAGCCAAGATCTGCGCGGGCGGGAGCAGTTCTTC. Protein product: CASSQDLRGREQFF.